The next 20 T cell receptor beta chains were all read from a single sample in a study of technical replicates of blood from a handful of donors. Data came from immunoSEQ multiplex PCR; TCRdb stores just in-frame clones and leaves some out. The table lists under 80,000 clones, around 97% of them singletons. What was sequenced was T cells isolated from PBMCs. The receptors here all came from a human donor in good health.

This rearrangement joins TRBV12-5 to TRBJ2-1, with a possible D match to TRBD1 (6 bases). CDR3 length: 13 amino acids. Deletions cut 6 bases from V and 6 bases from J, with 12 bases between. The germline gives CDR1 LGHNT, CDR2 FRNRAP. This CDR3 is CASGEDRVNEQFF. CDR3 coding DNA: TGTGCTAGTGGGGAGGACAGAGTCAATGAGCAGTTCTTC. The variable domain in full, with the rest retrieved from reference TRBV12-5 and TRBJ2-1, is DARVTQTPRHKVTEMGQEVTMRCQPILGHNTVFWYRQTMMQGLELLAYFRNRAPLDDSGMPKDRFSAEMPDATLATLKIQPSEPRDSAVYFCASGEDRVNEQFFGPGTRLTVL.

This sequence joins TRBV5-6 and TRBJ2-1, with 8 positions matching TRBD2. Germline-derived CDR1 and CDR2 are SGHDT and YYEEEE. This CDR3 is built from 15 residues. V lost 0 bases and J lost 8; bases outside the gene matches: 7. CDR3 coding DNA: TGTGCCAGCAGCTTGGGGGCGGGAGGACCCCATGAGCAGTTCTTC. It specifies CASSLGAGGPHEQFF.

The V call is TRBV27, the J call TRBJ2-7, with D possibly matching TRBD1 (6 bases). Germline V CDR1 and CDR2: MNHEY, SMNVEV (reference sequence). Trimming cost V 10 bases and J 7 bases, with 26 bases left between them. The CDR3 loop spans 15 amino acids. The CDR3 DNA reads as TGTGCCACCAAGAATCAGAGGACAGCCTATGGTGAGCAGTACTTC. It specifies CATKNQRTAYGEQYF.

The V gene is TRBV11-2, the J gene TRBJ2-7; TRBD2 aligns across 12 bases. Germline CDR1 is SGHAT and CDR2 is FQNNGV. The CDR3 is 15 residues long. With 2 bases clipped from V and 5 bases from J, the junction kept 4 bases outside the gene matches. In DNA form, the CDR3 reads TGTGCCAGCAGCTTATTACTAGCGGGGGGACACGAGCAGTACTTC. It encodes CASSLLLAGGHEQYF.

The rearrangement links TRBV30 to TRBJ1-5; TRBD1 aligns across 8 bases. The J segment lost 3 bases and the V segment lost 2 bases, leaving 6 bases of the junction unmatched. The CDR3 is 15 residues long. CDR1 and CDR2 from the germline V gene are GTSNPN and SVGIG (reference sequence). The CDR3 nucleotides read TGTGCCTGGAGTAGATCGACAGGGGCCAATCAGCCCCAGCATTTT. Protein sequence: CAWSRSTGANQPQHF.

This chain links TRBV2 with TRBJ2-2; 7 nucleotides line up with TRBD1. The V gene's germline CDR1 is SNHLY and CDR2 FYNNEI. J gave up 0 bases and V 8 bases, and 9 bases lay outside the gene matches. The CDR3 consists of 16 residues. The CDR3 is CASGTEFIANTGELFF. DNA for the CDR3: TGTGCCAGCGGGACAGAATTCATCGCGAACACCGGGGAGCTGTTTTTT.

The rearrangement uses TRBV29-1 and TRBJ2-1, with TRBD1 matching over 8 bases. CDR1 is SQVTM and CDR2 is ANQGSEA in the germline V gene. V lost 7 bases to trimming and J lost 6 bases; unmatched junction nucleotides: 5. The CDR3 runs 12 residues. The CDR3 reads CSASGQGNEQFF. In DNA, the CDR3 is TGCAGCGCCTCAGGACAGGGCAATGAGCAGTTCTTC.

The chain uses TRBV4-1 and TRBJ2-5; D remains unclear. This CDR3 has 16 residues. The germline gives CDR1 MGHRA, CDR2 YSYEKL. The V gene lost 1 base and the J gene lost 6 bases, with 18 bases spanning the gap. The CDR3 coding sequence is TGCGCCAGCAGCCAAGTTGTGGTGAGCCTGATGAAGACCCAGTACTTC. This gives the protein CASSQVVVSLMKTQYF.

The chain has TRBV5-4 and TRBJ2-3; TRBD2 aligns across 7 bases. Losses at the gene ends were 4 bases for V and 3 bases for J; bases not matched to a gene: 8. CDR1 and CDR2 (germline): SGHNT, YYREEE (reference sequence). The CDR3 has 15 residues. In DNA form, the CDR3 reads TGTGCCAGCAGCCGGGGAGGGCGGGGGACAGATACGCAGTATTTT. Protein: CASSRGGRGTDTQYF.

CDR3 bases: TGTGCCAGCAGCCGCCCAACCACGGGGATTACTAGCACAGATACGCAGTATTTT. This translates into CASSRPTTGITSTDTQYF. The chain links TRBV5-4 to TRBJ2-3; tentative D call: TRBD2 (5 bases). The germline V gene has CDR1 SGHNT and CDR2 YYREEE (reference sequence). Trimming removed 4 bases at V and 0 bases at J, with 21 bases between. CDR3 length equals 18 residues.

The V call is TRBV28, the J call TRBJ1-1; TRBD1 aligns across 8 bases. The CDR3 totals 15 residues. Trimming removed 5 bases from V and 5 bases from J; junction bases left unmatched: 10. Per germline, CDR1 MDHEN and CDR2 SYDVKM. In nucleotides, the CDR3 is TGTGCCAGCAGTACCCCCACAGGGGGGGGAACTGAAGCTTTCTTT. Its translation is CASSTPTGGGTEAFF.

The chain uses TRBV28 and TRBJ2-1; D perhaps matches TRBD2 (6 bases). V was trimmed by 2 bases and J by 8 bases, leaving 13 bases between them. The CDR3 is 14 amino acids. Germline CDR1 is MDHEN and CDR2 is SYDVKM. CDR3 nucleotide sequence: TGTGCCAGCAGTTTAATCGGGAGAGGTTATGAGCAGTTCTTC. Translated: CASSLIGRGYEQFF. Variable domain in full (rest from reference TRBV28 and TRBJ2-1): DVKVTQSSRYLVKRTGEKVFLECVQDMDHENMFWYRQDPGLGLRLIYFSYDVKMKEKGDIPEGYSVSREKKERFSLILESASTNQTSMYLCASSLIGRGYEQFFGPGTRLTVL.

The chain joins TRBV11-2 to TRBJ2-3, with TRBD2 matching over 11 bases. The CDR3 spans 15 residues. The V gene end was trimmed by 2 bases and the J gene end by 5 bases; junction bases not matched to a gene: 3. The V gene's germline CDR1 is SGHAT and CDR2 FQNNGV. The CDR3 region is CASSLLAGGRDTQYF. The CDR3, as DNA: TGTGCCAGCAGCTTATTAGCGGGAGGGCGAGATACGCAGTATTTT.

This chain links TRBV7-9 with TRBJ1-1, with 9 nucleotides matching TRBD1. The CDR3 consists of 16 residues. The V gene end was trimmed by 4 bases and the J gene end by 4 bases; junction bases not matched to a gene: 10. The germline gives CDR1 SEHNR, CDR2 FQNEAQ (reference sequence). The CDR3: CASSSRAPQGATEAFF. The CDR3 DNA sequence: TGTGCCAGCAGCTCTCGGGCCCCACAGGGGGCCACTGAAGCTTTCTTT.

V gene TRBV29-1 combines with J gene TRBJ1-4, with 7 nucleotides matching TRBD1. Germline assignment: CDR1 SQVTM and CDR2 ANQGSEA. Losses at the gene ends were 6 bases for V and 7 bases for J; bases not matched to a gene: 17. The CDR3 sequence is 16 residues long. The CDR3 reads CSVASFQGERGEKLFF. The CDR3 bases are TGCAGCGTGGCGAGCTTCCAGGGGGAACGAGGTGAAAAACTGTTTTTT.

The V gene is TRBV7-9, the J gene TRBJ1-2; D call uncertain. The germline V gene has CDR1 SEHNR and CDR2 FQNEAQ (reference sequence). Trimming took off 8 bases at V and 0 bases at J, with 13 bases between the two ends. This CDR3 region has 14 residues. The CDR3 region has the DNA TGTGCCAGCGCGCTGATGGGAGCTAACTATGGCTACACCTTC. Residues: CASALMGANYGYTF.

The chain is built from TRBV9 and TRBJ2-3; 10 nucleotides line up with TRBD1. CDR1 and CDR2 (germline): SGDLS, YYNGEE. CDR3 length: 15 residues. J was trimmed by 5 bases and V by 3 bases; bases with no gene match: 6. The CDR3 protein is CASSARQGAGDTQYF. In DNA, the CDR3 is TGTGCCAGCAGCGCCCGACAGGGGGCGGGAGATACGCAGTATTTT.

This chain links TRBV5-1 with TRBJ2-5, with 11 bases identical to TRBD2. J was trimmed by 3 bases and V by 0 bases; bases with no gene match: 7. This CDR3 spans 17 amino acids. CDR1 is SGHRS, CDR2 YFSETQ, per germline. This chain's CDR3 is CASSLAGLAGGEETQYF. CDR3 DNA sequence: TGCGCCAGCAGCTTGGCGGGTTTAGCGGGAGGGGAAGAGACCCAGTACTTC.

CDR3 region: CASSDNPGGMNTEAFF. The CDR3 DNA reads TGTGCCAGCAGTGACAATCCAGGGGGCATGAACACTGAAGCTTTCTTT. The chain recombines TRBV6-4 with TRBJ1-1, with TRBD1 matching 8 bases. Germline V lookup: CDR1 MRHNA, CDR2 SNTAGT. Trimming cost V 2 bases and J 0 bases; bases outside gene matches: 5. CDR3 length equals 16 residues.

Written as DNA, the CDR3 is TGTGCCAGCAGTGAATATATAAATGGCTACACCTTC. The encoded protein is CASSEYINGYTF. The rearrangement joins TRBV25-1 to TRBJ1-2; the D is unclear. In germline, CDR1 is MGHDK, CDR2 SYGVNS. The CDR3 consists of 12 residues. The V gene lost 0 bases and the J gene lost 6 bases, with 5 bases spanning the gap.